This is a list of T cell receptor beta chains from one sample in a study of blood T cell repertoires in COVID-19. Using immunoSEQ multiplex PCR, the repertoire was profiled, and TCRdb retains in-frame clones only, with some absent. The sample contains 250,000 to 300,000 clones, more than 70% of which appear only once. Sequenced sample: peripheral blood. The receptor set was obtained from a woman aged 30 to 39 with COVID-19, enrolled during active disease. Each CDR3 is given with its conserved first and last residue. A D gene is named only where the DNA matches it firmly. Rows may omit the clone size; those that give it use once, few, many or a size class.

v_gene	abundance	j_gene	d_gene	CDR3aa	CDR3nt
TRBV3-1/TRBV3-2	-	TRBJ1-3	-	CASSRQAGSGNTIYF	TGTGCCAGCAGCCGACAGGCTGGCTCTGGAAACACCATATATTTT
TRBV19	-	TRBJ2-3	TRBD2	CASSRGGGDTQYF	TGTGCCAGTAGTAGGGGGGGAGGCGATACGCAGTATTTT
TRBV20-1	once	TRBJ1-2	-	CSASLQTGFYGYTF	TGCAGTGCTAGTCTTCAAACAGGGTTCTATGGCTACACCTTC
TRBV7-9	-	TRBJ2-3	-	CASSPDSADTQYF	TGTGCCAGCAGCCCAGACTCCGCAGATACGCAGTATTTT
TRBV6-5	-	TRBJ1-4	-	CASSFTGGNEKLFF	TGTGCCAGCAGTTTCACGGGTGGGAATGAAAAACTGTTTTTT
TRBV7-2	-	TRBJ1-3	-	CASSLYRVFSGNTIYF	TGTGCCAGCAGCTTATATCGCGTGTTCTCTGGAAACACCATATATTTT
TRBV19	-	TRBJ2-3	TRBD1	CASTGGWSDTQYF	TGTGCCAGTACAGGGGGCTGGTCAGATACGCAGTATTTT
TRBV3-1/TRBV3-2	-	TRBJ2-7	TRBD2	CASSRNLGGGSLEQYF	TGTGCCAGCAGTAGGAACCTCGGCGGGGGGTCTTTGGAGCAGTACTTC
TRBV5-1	few	TRBJ1-1	TRBD1	CASSLYQGGAGMNTEAFF	TGCGCCAGCAGCTTGTATCAAGGGGGCGCGGGAATGAACACTGAAGCTTTCTTT
TRBV4-3	-	TRBJ2-2	TRBD2	CASSQAYGTSSTGELFF	TGCGCCAGCAGCCAAGCTTACGGGACTAGCAGTACCGGGGAGCTGTTTTTT
TRBV18	-	TRBJ2-2	TRBD2	CASSPSGRGTGELFF	TGTGCCAGCTCTCCGAGCGGGAGAGGGACCGGGGAGCTGTTTTTT
TRBV6-2/TRBV6-3	-	TRBJ1-2	TRBD1	CASSYGQGGFYGYTF	TGTGCCAGCAGTTACGGACAGGGGGGTTTCTATGGCTACACCTTC
TRBV10-2	-	TRBJ2-7	-	CASSEPHSSVSYEQYF	TGCGCCAGCAGTGAGCCCCATTCAAGCGTCTCTTACGAGCAGTACTTC
TRBV24-1	few	TRBJ2-1	TRBD2	CATSDLGAGGPEEQFF	TGTGCCACCAGTGATTTAGGAGCGGGAGGGCCAGAAGAGCAGTTCTTC
TRBV6-5	-	TRBJ1-3	-	CASRPGGSGNTIYF	TGTGCCAGCAGGCCCGGAGGGTCTGGAAACACCATATATTTT
TRBV27	once	TRBJ1-5	TRBD1	CASRRTGGMGQPQHF	TGTGCCAGCAGGCGGACAGGGGGCATGGGTCAGCCCCAGCATTTT
TRBV2	-	TRBJ1-5	-	CASSERTNSNQPQHF	TGTGCCAGCAGTGAAAGGACAAATAGCAATCAGCCCCAGCATTTT